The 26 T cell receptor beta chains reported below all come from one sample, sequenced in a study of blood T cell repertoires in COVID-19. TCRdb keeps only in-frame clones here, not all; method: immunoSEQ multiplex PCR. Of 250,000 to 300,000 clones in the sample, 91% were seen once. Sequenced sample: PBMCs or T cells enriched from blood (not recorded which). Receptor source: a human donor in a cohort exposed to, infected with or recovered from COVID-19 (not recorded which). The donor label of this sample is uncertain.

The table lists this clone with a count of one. The CDR3: CAWSAPRGTGELFF. The DNA for the CDR3 is TGTGCCTGGAGTGCACCCCGAGGGACCGGGGAGCTGTTTTTT. The rearrangement links TRBV30 to TRBJ2-2, with D possibly matching TRBD2 (5 bases). The V gene's germline CDR1 is GTSNPN and CDR2 SVGIG (reference sequence). Trimming left V 1 base short and J 5 bases short, with 11 bases between. This CDR3 region has 14 residues.

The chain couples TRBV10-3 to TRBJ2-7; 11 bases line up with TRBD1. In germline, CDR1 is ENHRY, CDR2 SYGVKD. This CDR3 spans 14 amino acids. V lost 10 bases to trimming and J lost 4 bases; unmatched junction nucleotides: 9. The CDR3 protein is CASTPGQGDYEQYF. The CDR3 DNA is TGTGCCAGCACCCCGGGACAGGGGGATTACGAGCAGTACTTC.

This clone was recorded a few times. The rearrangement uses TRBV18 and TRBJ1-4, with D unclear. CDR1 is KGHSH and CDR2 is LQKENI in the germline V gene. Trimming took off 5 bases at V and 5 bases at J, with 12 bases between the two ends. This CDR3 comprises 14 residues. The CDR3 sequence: CASSVKQNNEKLFF. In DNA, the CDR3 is TGTGCCAGCTCAGTAAAACAGAACAATGAAAAACTGTTTTTT.

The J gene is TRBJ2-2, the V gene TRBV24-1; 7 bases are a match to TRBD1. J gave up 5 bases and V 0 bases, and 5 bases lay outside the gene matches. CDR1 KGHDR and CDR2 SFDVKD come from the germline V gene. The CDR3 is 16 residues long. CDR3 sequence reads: CATSDLPGGSTGELFF. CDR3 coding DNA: TGTGCCACCAGTGATTTGCCAGGGGGAAGTACCGGGGAGCTGTTTTTT.

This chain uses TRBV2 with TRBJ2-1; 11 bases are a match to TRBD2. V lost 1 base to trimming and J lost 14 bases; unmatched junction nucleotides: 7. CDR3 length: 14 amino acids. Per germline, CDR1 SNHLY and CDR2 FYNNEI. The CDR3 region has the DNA TGTGCCAGCAGTGAAGTACTAGCGGGGGATGTGGAGTTCTTC. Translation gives CASSEVLAGDVEFF. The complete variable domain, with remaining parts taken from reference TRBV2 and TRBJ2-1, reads EPEVTQTPSHQVTQMGQEVILRCVPISNHLYFYWYRQILGQKVEFLVSFYNNEISEKSEIFDDQFSVERPDGSNFTLKIRSTKLEDSAMYFCASSEVLAGDVEFFGPGTRLTVL.

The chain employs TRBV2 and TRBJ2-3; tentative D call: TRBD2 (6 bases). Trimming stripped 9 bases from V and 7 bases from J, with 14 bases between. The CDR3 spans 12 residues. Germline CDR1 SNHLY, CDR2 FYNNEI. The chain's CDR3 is CASAEGRNTQYF. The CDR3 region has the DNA TGTGCCAGTGCGGAGGGTAGGAATACGCAGTATTTT.

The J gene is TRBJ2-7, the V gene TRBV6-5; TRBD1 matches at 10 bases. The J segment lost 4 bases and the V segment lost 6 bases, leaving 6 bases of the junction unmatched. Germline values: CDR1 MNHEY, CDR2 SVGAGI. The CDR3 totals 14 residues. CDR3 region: CASSGTGVQYEQYF. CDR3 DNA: TGTGCCAGCAGCGGGACAGGGGTACAGTACGAGCAGTACTTC.

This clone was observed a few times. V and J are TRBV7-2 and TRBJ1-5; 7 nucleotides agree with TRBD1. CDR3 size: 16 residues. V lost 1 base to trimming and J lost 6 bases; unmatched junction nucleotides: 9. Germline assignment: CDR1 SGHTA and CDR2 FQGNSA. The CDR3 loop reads CASSLGIQGGGQPQHF. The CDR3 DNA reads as TGTGCCAGCAGCTTAGGGATCCAGGGGGGAGGTCAGCCCCAGCATTTT.

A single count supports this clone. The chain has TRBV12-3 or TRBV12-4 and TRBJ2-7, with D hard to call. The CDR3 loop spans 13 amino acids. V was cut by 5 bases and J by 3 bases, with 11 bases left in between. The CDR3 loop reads CASSLRIYYEQYF. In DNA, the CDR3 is TGTGCCAGCAGTCTACGTATCTACTACGAGCAGTACTTC.

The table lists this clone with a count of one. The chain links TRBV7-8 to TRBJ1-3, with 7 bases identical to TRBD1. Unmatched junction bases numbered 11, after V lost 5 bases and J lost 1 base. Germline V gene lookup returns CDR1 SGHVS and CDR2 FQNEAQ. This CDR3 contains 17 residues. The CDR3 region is CASSRDRVQKSGNTIYF. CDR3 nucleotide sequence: TGTGCCAGCAGCCGAGACAGGGTGCAAAAGTCTGGAAACACCATATATTTT.

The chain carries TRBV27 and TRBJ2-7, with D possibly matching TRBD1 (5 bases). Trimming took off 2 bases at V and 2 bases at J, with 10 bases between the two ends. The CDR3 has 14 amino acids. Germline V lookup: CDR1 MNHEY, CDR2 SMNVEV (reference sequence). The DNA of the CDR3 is TGTGCCAGCAGTTTAGTTCAGGGCCCCTACGAGCAGTACTTC. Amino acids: CASSLVQGPYEQYF.

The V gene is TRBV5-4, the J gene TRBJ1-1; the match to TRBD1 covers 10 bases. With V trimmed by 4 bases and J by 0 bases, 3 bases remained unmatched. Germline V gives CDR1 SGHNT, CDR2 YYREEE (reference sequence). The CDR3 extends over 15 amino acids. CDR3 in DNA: TGTGCCAGCAGCCGGGGACAGGGGATGAACACTGAAGCTTTCTTT. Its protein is CASSRGQGMNTEAFF.

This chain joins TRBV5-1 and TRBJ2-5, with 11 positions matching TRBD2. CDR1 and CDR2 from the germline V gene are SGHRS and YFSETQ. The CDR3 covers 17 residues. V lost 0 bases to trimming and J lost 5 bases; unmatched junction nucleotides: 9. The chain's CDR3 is CASSLAGLAGQGETQYF. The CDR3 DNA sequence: TGCGCCAGCAGCTTGGCAGGACTAGCGGGCCAAGGGGAGACCCAGTACTTC.

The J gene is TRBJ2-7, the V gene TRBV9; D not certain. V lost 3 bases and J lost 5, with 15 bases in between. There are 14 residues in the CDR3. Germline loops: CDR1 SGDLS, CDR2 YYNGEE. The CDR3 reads CASSAATESHEQYF. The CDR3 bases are TGTGCCAGCAGCGCAGCGACCGAATCCCACGAGCAGTACTTC.

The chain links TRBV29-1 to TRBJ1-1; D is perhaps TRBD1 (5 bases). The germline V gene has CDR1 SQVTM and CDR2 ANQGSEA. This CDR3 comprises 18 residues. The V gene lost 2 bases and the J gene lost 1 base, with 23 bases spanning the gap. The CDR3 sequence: CSVEKRRARGTANTEAFF. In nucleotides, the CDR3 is TGCAGCGTTGAAAAGCGGAGGGCAAGGGGTACGGCGAACACTGAAGCTTTCTTT.

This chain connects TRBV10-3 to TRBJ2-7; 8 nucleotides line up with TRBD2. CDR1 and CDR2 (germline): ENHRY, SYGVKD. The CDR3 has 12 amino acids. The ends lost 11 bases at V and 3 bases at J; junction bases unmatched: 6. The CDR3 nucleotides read TGTGCCTCGGGGGGGGTCAACTACGAGCAGTACTTC. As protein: CASGGVNYEQYF.

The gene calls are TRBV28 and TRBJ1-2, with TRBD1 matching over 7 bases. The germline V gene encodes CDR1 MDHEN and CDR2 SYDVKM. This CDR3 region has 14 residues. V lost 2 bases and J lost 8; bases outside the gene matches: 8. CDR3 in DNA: TGTGCCAGCAGTTTACAGGGGGAATCGTGGGGCTACACCTTC. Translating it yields CASSLQGESWGYTF.

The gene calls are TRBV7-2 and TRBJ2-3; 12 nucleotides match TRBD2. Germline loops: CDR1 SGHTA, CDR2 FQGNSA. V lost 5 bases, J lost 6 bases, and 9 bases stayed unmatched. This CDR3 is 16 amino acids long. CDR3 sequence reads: CASSAPSGGASDTQYF. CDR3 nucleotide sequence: TGTGCCAGCAGCGCCCCTAGCGGGGGGGCCTCGGATACGCAGTATTTT.

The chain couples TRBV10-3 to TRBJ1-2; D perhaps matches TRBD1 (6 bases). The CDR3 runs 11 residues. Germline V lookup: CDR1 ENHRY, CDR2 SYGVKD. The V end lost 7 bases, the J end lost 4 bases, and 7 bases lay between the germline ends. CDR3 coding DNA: TGTGCCATCATGGGGGCCTATGGCTACACCTTC. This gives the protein CAIMGAYGYTF.

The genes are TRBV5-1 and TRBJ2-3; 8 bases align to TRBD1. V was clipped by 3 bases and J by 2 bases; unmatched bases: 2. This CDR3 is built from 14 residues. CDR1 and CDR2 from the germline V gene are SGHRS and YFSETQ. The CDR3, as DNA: TGCGCCAGCAGCTCAGGGGGCTACACAGATACGCAGTATTTT. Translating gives CASSSGGYTDTQYF.

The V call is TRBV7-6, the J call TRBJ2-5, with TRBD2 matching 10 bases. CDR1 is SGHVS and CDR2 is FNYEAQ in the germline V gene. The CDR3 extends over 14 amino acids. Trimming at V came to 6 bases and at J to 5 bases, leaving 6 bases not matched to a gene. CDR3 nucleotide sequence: TGTGCCAGCAGTCGAGCGGGGGGGTGGGAGACCCAGTACTTC. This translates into CASSRAGGWETQYF.

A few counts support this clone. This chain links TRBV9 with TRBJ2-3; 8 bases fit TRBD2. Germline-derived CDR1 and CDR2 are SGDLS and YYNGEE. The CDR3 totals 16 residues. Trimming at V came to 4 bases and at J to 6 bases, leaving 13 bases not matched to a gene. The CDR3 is CASSPPGGWESDTQYF. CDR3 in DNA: TGTGCCAGCAGCCCGCCGGGGGGGTGGGAGTCCGATACGCAGTATTTT. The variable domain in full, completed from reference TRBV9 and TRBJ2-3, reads DSGVTQTPKHLITATGQRVTLRCSPRSGDLSVYWYQQSLDQGLQFLIQYYNGEERAKGNILERFSAQQFPDLHSELNLSSLELGDSALYFCASSPPGGWESDTQYFGPGTRLTVL.

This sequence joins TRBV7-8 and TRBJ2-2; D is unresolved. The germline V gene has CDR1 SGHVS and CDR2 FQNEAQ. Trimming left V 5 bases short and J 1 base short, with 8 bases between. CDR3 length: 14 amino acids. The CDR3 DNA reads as TGTGCCAGCAGCACTATAAGGAACACCGGGGAGCTGTTTTTT. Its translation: CASSTIRNTGELFF.

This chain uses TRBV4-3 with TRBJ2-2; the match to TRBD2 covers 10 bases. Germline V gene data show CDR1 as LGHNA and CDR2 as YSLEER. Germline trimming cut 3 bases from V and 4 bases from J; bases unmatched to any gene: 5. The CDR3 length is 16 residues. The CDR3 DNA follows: TGCGCCAGCAGCCAGTGGACTAGCGGAGGCACCGGGGAGCTGTTTTTT. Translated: CASSQWTSGGTGELFF.

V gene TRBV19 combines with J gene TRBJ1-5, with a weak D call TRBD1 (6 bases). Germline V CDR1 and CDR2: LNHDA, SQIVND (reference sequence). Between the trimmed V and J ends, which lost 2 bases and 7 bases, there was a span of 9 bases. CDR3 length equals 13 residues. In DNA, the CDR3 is TGTGCCAGTAGTATACAGGGGCGGCAGCCCCAGCATTTT. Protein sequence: CASSIQGRQPQHF.

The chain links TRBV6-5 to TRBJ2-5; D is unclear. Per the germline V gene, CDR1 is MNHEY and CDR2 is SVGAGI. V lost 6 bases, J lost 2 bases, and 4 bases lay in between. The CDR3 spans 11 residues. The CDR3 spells CASSLQETQYF. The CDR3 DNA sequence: TGTGCCAGCAGCCTTCAAGAGACCCAGTACTTC.